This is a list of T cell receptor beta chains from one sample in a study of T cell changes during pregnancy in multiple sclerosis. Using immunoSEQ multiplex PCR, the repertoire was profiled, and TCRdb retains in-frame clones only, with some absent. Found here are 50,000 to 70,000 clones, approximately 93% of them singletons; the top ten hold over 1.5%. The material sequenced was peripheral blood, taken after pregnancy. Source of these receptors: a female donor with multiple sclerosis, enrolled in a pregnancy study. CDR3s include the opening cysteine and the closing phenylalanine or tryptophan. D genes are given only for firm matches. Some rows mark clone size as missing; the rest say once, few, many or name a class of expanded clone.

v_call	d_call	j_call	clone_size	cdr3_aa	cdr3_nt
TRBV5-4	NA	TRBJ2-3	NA	CASSADSHGTDTQYF	TGTGCCAGCAGCGCGGACAGCCATGGGACAGATACGCAGTATTTT
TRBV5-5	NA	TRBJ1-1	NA	CASSLSGWGPEAFF	TGTGCCAGCAGCTTAAGTGGCTGGGGCCCTGAAGCTTTCTTT
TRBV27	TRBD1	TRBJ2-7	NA	CASSFSRTGARHYEQYF	TGTGCCAGCAGTTTTTCCAGGACAGGGGCCCGACATTACGAGCAGTACTTC
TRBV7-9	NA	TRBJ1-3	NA	CASSQSRRVDTIYF	TGTGCCAGCAGCCAATCTCGGCGGGTGGACACCATATATTTT
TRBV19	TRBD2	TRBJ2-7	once	CASRDSGSLNYEQYF	TGTGCCAGTAGGGATAGCGGGAGTCTGAATTACGAGCAGTACTTC
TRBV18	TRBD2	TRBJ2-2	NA	CASSRLTSGSFGRDTGELFF	TGTGCCAGCTCACGACTTACGAGCGGGAGCTTCGGCCGGGACACCGGGGAGCTGTTTTTT
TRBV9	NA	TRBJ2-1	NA	CASSVVGDNEQFF	TGTGCCAGCAGCGTAGTTGGAGACAATGAGCAGTTCTTC
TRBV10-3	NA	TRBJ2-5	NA	CAISETVQETQYF	TGTGCCATCAGTGAGACAGTCCAAGAGACCCAGTACTTC
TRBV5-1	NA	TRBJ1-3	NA	CASSLRAGSGNTIYF	TGCGCCAGCAGCTTGAGGGCAGGGTCTGGAAACACCATATATTTT
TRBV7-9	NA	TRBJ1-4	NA	CASSLGPSRAGNEKLFF	TGTGCCAGCAGCTTAGGTCCCTCCAGGGCAGGGAATGAAAAACTGTTTTTT
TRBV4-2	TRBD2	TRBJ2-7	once	CASSQDRTSGEYEQYF	TGTGCCAGCAGCCAAGATAGGACTAGCGGGGAGTACGAGCAGTACTTC
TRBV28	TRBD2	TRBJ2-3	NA	CASSRRGLAGGYTDTQYF	TGTGCCAGCAGTCGGAGGGGTCTAGCGGGAGGTTACACAGATACGCAGTATTTT
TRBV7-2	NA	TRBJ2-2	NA	CASSLFGQGIGELFF	TGTGCCAGCAGCTTATTCGGGCAGGGGATCGGGGAGCTGTTTTTT
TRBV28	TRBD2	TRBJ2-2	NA	CASSYGGRLNTGELFF	TGTGCCAGCAGCTACGGCGGGAGACTTAACACCGGGGAGCTGTTTTTT
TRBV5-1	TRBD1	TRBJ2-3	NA	CASSRTRQGATDTQYF	TGCGCCAGCAGCAGAACCAGACAGGGGGCAACAGATACGCAGTATTTT
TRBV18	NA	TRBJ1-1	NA	CASSPREVNTEAFF	TGTGCCAGCTCACCAAGGGAGGTGAACACTGAAGCTTTCTTT
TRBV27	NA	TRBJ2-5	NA	CASSYGGEAETQYF	TGTGCCAGCAGTTACGGCGGGGAGGCGGAGACCCAGTACTTC
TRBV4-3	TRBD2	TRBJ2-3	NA	CASSQGLAGMVDTQYF	TGCGCCAGCAGCCAAGGGCTAGCGGGAATGGTTGATACGCAGTATTTT
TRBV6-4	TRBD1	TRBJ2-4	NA	CASSDGGDRGNIQYF	TGTGCCAGCAGTGACGGCGGGGACAGGGGAAACATTCAGTACTTC
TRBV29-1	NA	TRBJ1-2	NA	CSVDGEYYGYTF	TGCAGCGTTGACGGGGAATACTATGGCTACACCTTC
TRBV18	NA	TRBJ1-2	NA	CASSPRQEGYGYTF	TGTGCCAGCTCACCACGGCAGGAGGGCTATGGCTACACCTTC
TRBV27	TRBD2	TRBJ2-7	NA	CASSLGTSGGYEQYF	TGTGCCAGCAGTTTAGGGACTAGCGGGGGCTACGAGCAGTACTTC
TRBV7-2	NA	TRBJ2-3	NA	CASSAGDTQYF	TGTGCCAGCAGCGCGGGGGATACGCAGTATTTT
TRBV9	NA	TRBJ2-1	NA	CASSVDSWAGRYNEQFF	TGTGCCAGCAGCGTAGACTCTTGGGCGGGACGCTACAATGAGCAGTTCTTC
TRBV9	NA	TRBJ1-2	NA	CASSATGNLGGYTF	TGTGCCAGCAGCGCGACGGGGAACCTGGGCGGCTACACCTTC
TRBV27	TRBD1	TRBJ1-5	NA	CASSFNGQGAGQPQHF	TGTGCCAGCAGTTTCAACGGACAGGGGGCCGGTCAGCCCCAGCATTTT
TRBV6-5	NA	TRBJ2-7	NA	CASSFVLFGESYEQYF	TGTGCCAGCAGTTTCGTCTTGTTTGGGGAGAGTTACGAGCAGTACTTC
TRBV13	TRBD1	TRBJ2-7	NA	CASRPGTGGYEQYF	TGTGCCAGCAGACCAGGGACAGGGGGATACGAGCAGTACTTC
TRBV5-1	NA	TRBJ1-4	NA	CASSYTGFLGPNEKLFF	TGCGCCAGCAGCTACACAGGGTTCCTTGGTCCTAATGAAAAACTGTTTTTT
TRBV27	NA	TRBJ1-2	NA	CASSFSGDYGYTF	TGTGCCAGCAGTTTCTCGGGGGACTATGGCTACACCTTC
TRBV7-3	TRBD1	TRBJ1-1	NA	CASSSDRDTEAFF	TGTGCCAGCAGCTCGGACAGGGACACTGAAGCTTTCTTT
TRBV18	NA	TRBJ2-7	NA	CASSPAQGVRPPYEQYF	TGTGCCAGCTCACCAGCGCAGGGTGTCAGGCCCCCCTACGAGCAGTACTTC
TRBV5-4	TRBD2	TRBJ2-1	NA	CASSPESRTSGRGNEQFF	TGTGCCAGCAGCCCCGAGTCTAGGACTAGCGGGAGGGGCAATGAGCAGTTCTTC
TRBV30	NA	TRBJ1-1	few	CAWSFRSEAFF	TGTGCCTGGAGTTTTCGTTCTGAAGCTTTCTTT
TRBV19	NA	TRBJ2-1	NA	CASSGPYEQFF	TGTGCCAGTAGTGGCCCGTATGAGCAGTTCTTC
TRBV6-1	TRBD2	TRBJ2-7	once	CASSEAGGEYEQYF	TGTGCCAGCAGTGAAGCGGGGGGGGAGTACGAGCAGTACTTC
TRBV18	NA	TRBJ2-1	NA	CASSLDGQNEQFF	TGTGCCAGCTCACTAGACGGACAAAATGAGCAGTTCTTC
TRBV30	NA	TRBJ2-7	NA	CAWSDGGKGYEQYF	TGTGCCTGGAGTGATGGGGGGAAAGGCTACGAGCAGTACTTC
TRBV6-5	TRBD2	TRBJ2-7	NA	CASSATSGSYEQYF	TGTGCCAGCAGTGCGACTAGCGGGAGCTACGAGCAGTACTTC
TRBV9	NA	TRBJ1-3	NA	CASSVGPGLSLSGNTIYF	TGTGCCAGCAGCGTAGGGCCAGGGCTGTCTCTCTCTGGAAACACCATATATTTT
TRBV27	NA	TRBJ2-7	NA	CASRGRSSYEQYF	TGTGCCAGCAGGGGTAGGAGCTCCTACGAGCAGTACTTC
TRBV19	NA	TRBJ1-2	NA	CASSMGGPTGDYTF	TGTGCCAGTAGTATGGGGGGGCCTACGGGCGACTACACCTTC
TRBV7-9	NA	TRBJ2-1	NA	CASSLALRGSYNEQFF	TGTGCCAGCAGCTTAGCGCTAAGGGGTTCCTACAATGAGCAGTTCTTC
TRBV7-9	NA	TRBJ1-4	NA	CASSFGGQGREKLFF	TGTGCCAGCAGCTTCGGTGGCCAGGGGCGCGAAAAACTGTTTTTT
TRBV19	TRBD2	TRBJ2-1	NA	CASSPRGLAGMPEQFF	TGTGCCAGTAGTCCAAGGGGACTAGCGGGAATGCCTGAGCAGTTCTTC
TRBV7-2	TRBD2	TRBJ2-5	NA	CASSAAGTSGRPQETQYF	TGTGCCAGCAGCGCAGCCGGGACTAGCGGGAGGCCCCAAGAGACCCAGTACTTC
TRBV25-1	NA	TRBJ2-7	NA	CASSEFIGGVSSYEQYF	TGTGCCAGCAGTGAATTCATCGGCGGAGTAAGCTCCTACGAGCAGTACTTC
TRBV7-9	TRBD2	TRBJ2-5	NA	CASSLEGSGSGKTQYF	TGTGCCAGCAGCCTAGAGGGTAGCGGGAGTGGAAAGACCCAGTACTTC
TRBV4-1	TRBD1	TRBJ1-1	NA	CASSRGQDEAFF	TGCGCCAGCAGCCGGGGACAGGATGAAGCTTTCTTT
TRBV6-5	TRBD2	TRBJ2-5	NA	CASSSGLAGTQYF	TGTGCCAGCAGTTCGGGACTAGCGGGGACCCAGTACTTC
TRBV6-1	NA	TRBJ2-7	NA	CASSEAPGVYEQYF	TGTGCCAGCAGTGAAGCGCCCGGTGTCTACGAGCAGTACTTC
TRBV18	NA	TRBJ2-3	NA	CASSPRGVTSTDTQYF	TGTGCCAGCTCACCACGGGGGGTTACTAGCACAGATACGCAGTATTTT